This T cell receptor (beta chain) was found in a study of blood T cell repertoires in COVID-19. Study context: PBMCs, B-cell-depleted T cells, or T cells were the source of the cDNA or gDNA that made up the material.

Original analysis: Reference gene primer amplification gave estimated nucleated cell counts. Measured with immunoSEQ multiplex PCR; TCRdb has only the in-frame clones, and not every one. For V, J and clone size, that table is used; D and trimming come from the DNA. The table lists some 66,000 clones, approximately 90% of them singletons. The CDR3 runs 17 residues. Germline V gene data show CDR1 as LNHDA and CDR2 as SQIVND (reference sequence). Trimming at V came to 7 bases and at J to 7 bases, leaving 17 bases not matched to a gene. This TCR was recovered from a woman in her sixties or seventies with acute or convalescent COVID-19. The gene calls are TRBV19 and TRBJ2-2, with 8 bases lining up with TRBD2. The specimen sequenced was peripheral blood. CDR3 sequence (DNA): TGTGCCAGTATCGACTTGGGAGCGGGAGAATCGGACGGGGAGCTGTTTTTT. It specifies CASIDLGAGESDGELFF.